A selection of T cell receptor beta chains follows, all from one sample in a study of patients and donors after allogeneic stem cell transplantation. One entry per CDR3 protein results from TCRdb running MiXCR on the RT-PCR reads. The sample has roughly 200,000 distinct CDR3 sequences; 40% to 45% are singletons. The specimen sequenced was blood, either unsorted or a sorted T cell fraction (not recorded which). The receptors originated from a human donor who was either an allogeneic HSCT recipient or a stem cell or donor lymphocyte infusion donor (not recorded which). It is not recorded whose cells these are; they may come from a transplant donor. The CDR3 runs from the conserved cysteine through the conserved F or W. D genes are given only for firm matches. Size is omitted from some rows. Given values are once, few, many or a class for expanded clones.

V,D,J,size,DNA,CDR3
TRBV6-2/TRBV6-3,-,TRBJ2-1,-,TGTGCCAGCAGACCCTTAGCGTACAATGAGCAGTTCTTC,CASRPLAYNEQFF
TRBV9,-,TRBJ2-3,few,TGTGCCAGCAGCGCCAGCACAGATACGCAGTATTTT,CASSASTDTQYF
TRBV6-5,-,TRBJ1-3,few,TGTGCCAGCACCCGGGGGGGGCTGGGAAACACCATATATTTT,CASTRGGLGNTIYF
TRBV12-3/TRBV12-4,-,TRBJ1-5,-,TGTGCCAGCAGTTCCTTAGGGGGACACCTAAGCAATCAGCCCCAGCATTTT,CASSSLGGHLSNQPQHF
TRBV30,-,TRBJ2-2,-,TGTGCCTGGAGGAGTCTAGCTTCAGGAACCGGGGAGCTGTTTTTT,CAWRSLASGTGELFF
TRBV30,-,TRBJ1-1,-,TGTGCCCAGGGACACCGATCGGGGACTGAAGCTTTCTTT,CAQGHRSGTEAFF
TRBV9,-,TRBJ1-2,-,TGTGCCAGCAGCGTAGCGTCGAGGTATGGCTACACCTTC,CASSVASRYGYTF
TRBV5-1,TRBD1,TRBJ2-5,few,TGCGCCAGCAGCTCGGGACAGGGAGGTGGAGAGACCCAGTACTTC,CASSSGQGGGETQYF
TRBV4-2,-,TRBJ1-6,few,TGTGCCAGCAGCCAAGATGTGGTGGGGAGGTCACCCCTCCACTTT,CASSQDVVGRSPLHF
TRBV28,-,TRBJ2-7,-,TGTGCCAGCAGTTTGGGGGGGGCAGAGCAGTACTTC,CASSLGGAEQYF
TRBV6-4,TRBD2,TRBJ2-1,-,TGTGCCAGCAGTGACATGGGACTAGCGGGAGAAAAGCAGTTCTTC,CASSDMGLAGEKQFF
TRBV20-1,-,TRBJ1-1,-,TGCAGTGCTAGAGTTCGCCAGGGGAGGGATGAAGCTTTCTTT,CSARVRQGRDEAFF
TRBV9,TRBD1,TRBJ1-2,-,TGTGCCAGCAGCTCGACAGGGTTCTATGGCTACACCTTC,CASSSTGFYGYTF
TRBV9,TRBD1,TRBJ2-1,-,TGTGCCAGCAGCGTAGTTGGGACAGGGGGCTACAATGAGCAGTTCTTC,CASSVVGTGGYNEQFF
TRBV12-3/TRBV12-4,-,TRBJ1-3,few,TGTGCCAGCAGTTTTGGGCAGAGCTCTGGAAACACCATATATTTT,CASSFGQSSGNTIYF
TRBV29-1,-,TRBJ2-1,few,TGCAGCGTTGAGATGATGTTAGGAAATGAGCAGTTCTTC,CSVEMMLGNEQFF
TRBV20-1,-,TRBJ2-1,-,TGCAGTGCTAGAAGAGAGCACAAGTCCTACAATGAGCAGTTCTTC,CSARREHKSYNEQFF
TRBV20-1,-,TRBJ2-7,few,TGCAGTGCTCTCAGGGCTTCCTACGAGCAGTACTTC,CSALRASYEQYF
TRBV24-1,-,TRBJ2-2,-,TGTGCCACCAGTTTAACCACCGGGGAGCTGTTTTTT,CATSLTTGELFF
TRBV4-2,-,TRBJ2-2,few,TGTGCCAGCAGCCAAGATGAGGGACCGGGACTGGACGAAACCGGGGAGCTGTTTTTT,CASSQDEGPGLDETGELFF
TRBV28,-,TRBJ2-3,-,TGTGCCAGCAGTTTATTCAGGGCCGCCCGCACAGATACGCAGTATTTT,CASSLFRAARTDTQYF
TRBV4-3,-,TRBJ1-2,few,TGCGCCAGCAGCCAAGCCTCGGGCCGAGGCGGCTACACCTTC,CASSQASGRGGYTF
TRBV30,-,TRBJ1-4,-,TGTGCCTCGCGCACCCGGGGGGCAGGAGAAAAACTGTTTTTT,CASRTRGAGEKLFF
TRBV9,TRBD1,TRBJ1-1,few,TGTGCCAGCAGCGTGGAAGGACAGGGAGGGACTGAAGCTTTCTTT,CASSVEGQGGTEAFF
TRBV20-1,TRBD2,TRBJ2-4,few,TGCAGTGCTAGAGATACCCAGCGGGGAAGACTAGCCAAAAACATTCAGTACTTC,CSARDTQRGRLAKNIQYF
TRBV4-3,-,TRBJ1-6,-,TGCGCCAGCAGCCAAGAGTCGCTAGGCTCCTATAATTCACCCCTCCACTTT,CASSQESLGSYNSPLHF
TRBV11-2,-,TRBJ1-1,few,TGTGCCAGCAGCTTAAAAGTGAGGGCTTTCTTT,CASSLKVRAFF
TRBV4-3,-,TRBJ2-7,once,TGCGCCAGCAGCCAAGTCATCGAATCGGGAAGTACGAGGCACTTC,CASSQVIESGSTRHF
TRBV9,TRBD1,TRBJ2-7,-,TGTGCCAGCAGAAAAGGACAGGGACCCTACGAGCAGTACTTC,CASRKGQGPYEQYF
TRBV5-1,-,TRBJ2-3,-,TGCGCCAGCAGCTCGACTAGGAGGGCAGATACGCAGTATTTT,CASSSTRRADTQYF
TRBV28,-,TRBJ2-1,-,TGTGCCAGCAGTCCTGGACAGCGCAAGGACAATGAGCAGTTCTTC,CASSPGQRKDNEQFF
TRBV6-5,TRBD1,TRBJ1-4,few,TGTGCCAGCAGGGGACAGGGCGGGGAAAAACTGTTTTTT,CASRGQGGEKLFF
TRBV29-1,TRBD1,TRBJ1-2,few,TGCAGCGTTCTCAGGGGACAGGGCGGAGGCTACACCTTC,CSVLRGQGGGYTF
TRBV21-1,-,TRBJ2-5,-,TGTGCCAGCAGCAAAGGCGGCGGGGCAGAGACCCAGTACTTC,CASSKGGGAETQYF